This T cell receptor (beta chain) is from a study of shared clonotypes between healthy human individuals. Study as a whole: Each donor's CD4 naive and CD4 memory cells filled three plates apiece, CD8 naive two, and CD8 memory one.

Free of recent acute infections or vaccinations, the donors were healthy HIV-negative adults. Caucasian adults residing in Nashville, Tennessee made up all the donors. This clone showed up just once. Its antigen is not identified. Germline V lookup: CDR1 SGHVS, CDR2 FQNEAQ. This CDR3 region has 16 residues. V was cut by 1 base and J by 8 bases, with 15 bases left in between. Clones were sequenced by immunoSEQ multiplex PCR, and TCRdb holds only the in-frame ones, with some missing. The profile shows just over 2,000,000 clones, around 95% of them singletons. Study results and caveats: Memory subsets had estimated richness that was generally smaller than that of naive subsets.

The rearrangement joins TRBV7-8 to TRBJ1-6; D is unclear. The TCR was taken from a man younger than 35 in good health. Sequences were obtained from naive CD4+ T cells sorted from blood. The sample's subset: CD45RA+ positively selected. CDR3 coding DNA: TGTGCCAGCAGCTTAGGTTCGAGGTCGTCAGATTCACCCCTCCACTTT. It is translated as CASSLGSRSSDSPLHF.